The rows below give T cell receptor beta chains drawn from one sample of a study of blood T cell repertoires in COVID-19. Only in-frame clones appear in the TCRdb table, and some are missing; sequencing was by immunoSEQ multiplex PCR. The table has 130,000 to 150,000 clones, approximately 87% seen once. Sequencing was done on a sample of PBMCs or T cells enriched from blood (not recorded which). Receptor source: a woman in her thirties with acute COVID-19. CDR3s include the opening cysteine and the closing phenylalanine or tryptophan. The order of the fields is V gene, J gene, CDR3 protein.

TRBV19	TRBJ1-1	CANAPDRGLTEAFF
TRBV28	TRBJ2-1	CASSLTSGRHHEQFF
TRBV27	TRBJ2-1	CASQGLAGGSYNEQFF
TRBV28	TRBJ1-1	CASSITGTIHTEAFF
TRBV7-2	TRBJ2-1	CASSLGLGLTNNEQFF
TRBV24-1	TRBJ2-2	CATSPTGQSGELFF
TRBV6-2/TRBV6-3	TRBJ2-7	CASSPRYHEQYF
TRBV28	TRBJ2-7	CASNNELSGGTDPYEQYF
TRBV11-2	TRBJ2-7	CASSLSGQTTYEQYF
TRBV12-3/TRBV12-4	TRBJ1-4	CASRTGDEKLFF
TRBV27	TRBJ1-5	CASSPWTGVNQPQHF
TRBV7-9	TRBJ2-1	CASSLALAGTGDYNEQFF
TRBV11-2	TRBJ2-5	CASSLPAPLGETQYF
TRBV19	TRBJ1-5	CASTQGVQPQHF
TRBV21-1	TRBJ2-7	CASSPSGQAYSYEQYF
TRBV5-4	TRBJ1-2	CASSQMENRVHGYTF
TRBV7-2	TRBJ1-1	CASSTTYRGTEAFF
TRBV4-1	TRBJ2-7	CASSQGLAGSYEQYF